This entry concerns a single TCR beta chain. Sequenced by immunoSEQ multiplex PCR; TCRdb stores in-frame clones only, minus some. The sample comprises just over 300,000 clones, about nine tenths of which are singletons, and about 4.1% rests with the top ten. This entry comes from a study of blood T cell repertoires in COVID-19. The CDR3 has 16 residues. Germline trimming cut 2 bases from V and 7 bases from J; bases unmatched to any gene: 8. The germline V gene encodes CDR1 SGHTA and CDR2 FQGNSA. Grouping used clinical history reported by participants in a survey and questionnaire. Cohort 3 donors counted as recovered after two negative PCRs, clearance, or resolved symptoms.

This chain connects TRBV7-2 to TRBJ2-5; TRBD2 aligns across 12 bases. Sequenced material: PBMCs or T cells enriched from blood (not recorded which). The sequence was obtained from a man aged 25 to 45 who had recovered from COVID-19. The CDR3 sequence is CASSLSPLAGGGTQYF. The DNA for the CDR3 is TGTGCCAGCAGCTTAAGTCCCCTAGCGGGAGGGGGGACCCAGTACTTC.